These 6 T cell receptor beta chains originate from one sample sequenced in a study of a mutant IDH1 vaccine in newly diagnosed glioma. Which antigens these TCRs recognize remains unknown. Time point in this sample: week 5, during vaccination. In every dose of vaccine, 300 ug of mutant IDH1 20-mer peptide was given alongside topical imiquimod. The protocol was immunoSEQ multiplex PCR, while the TCRdb copy is restricted to in-frame clones and leaves out a portion. The table has about 42,000 clones, approximately 83% seen once. The source material was PBMCs, sampled from a glioma patient whose treatment included an IDH1 peptide vaccine. These receptors were obtained from a man in his forties or fifties with glioma.

The V gene is TRBV7-9, the J gene TRBJ2-3; D ambiguous. The CDR3 totals 12 residues. Germline V gene sequence: CDR1 SEHNR, CDR2 FQNEAQ (reference sequence). V was trimmed by 3 bases and J by 5 bases, leaving 6 bases between them. CDR3: CASSFSRDTQYF. CDR3 bases: TGTGCCAGCAGCTTTTCCAGAGATACGCAGTATTTT.

The genes are TRBV7-6 and TRBJ2-2; possible D gene TRBD2, 5 bases. Deletions cut 4 bases from V and 0 bases from J, with 15 bases between. CDR1 and CDR2 from the germline V gene are SGHVS and FNYEAQ. The CDR3 runs to 17 residues. The CDR3 nucleotides read TGTGCCAGCAGCTCCGGGCCGCTAGCCCCGAACACCGGGGAGCTGTTTTTT. Protein sequence: CASSSGPLAPNTGELFF.

The rearrangement links TRBV6-5 to TRBJ1-5; D remains ambiguous. The germline V gene has CDR1 MNHEY and CDR2 SVGAGI. V was trimmed by 7 bases and J by 0 bases, leaving 13 bases between them. The CDR3 has 15 residues. The CDR3 spells CASKGNLYSNQPQHF. The CDR3, as DNA: TGTGCCAGCAAAGGGAATCTCTATAGCAATCAGCCCCAGCATTTT.

This chain joins TRBV7-3 and TRBJ2-1; 7 positions agree with TRBD2. CDR3 length: 16 amino acids. Trimming removed 0 bases from V and 9 bases from J; junction bases left unmatched: 11. Germline V CDR1 and CDR2: SGHTA, FQGTGA. The CDR3 sequence: CASSLTPSGTVTEQFF. Written as DNA, the CDR3 is TGTGCCAGCAGCTTAACCCCCAGCGGGACTGTAACTGAGCAGTTCTTC.

This clone was seen a few times. The gene calls are TRBV28 and TRBJ1-1; possible D gene TRBD1, 5 bases. CDR3 length: 14 residues. Germline V CDR1 and CDR2: MDHEN, SYDVKM. V was clipped by 5 bases and J by 3 bases, with 13 bases between them. CDR3 amino acids: CASSPGRTHTEAFF. The DNA of the CDR3 is TGTGCCAGCAGTCCAGGGAGGACGCACACTGAAGCTTTCTTT.

This chain links TRBV7-2 with TRBJ2-7; D is tentatively TRBD1 or TRBD2 (5 bases each). This CDR3 is built from 14 residues. From germline, CDR1 is SGHTA and CDR2 FQGNSA. The ends were cut back, 3 bases at V and 2 bases at J, with 11 bases in the middle. DNA for the CDR3: TGTGCCAGCAGCTTTAAGGGACCGACCTACGAGCAGTACTTC. This codes for CASSFKGPTYEQYF.